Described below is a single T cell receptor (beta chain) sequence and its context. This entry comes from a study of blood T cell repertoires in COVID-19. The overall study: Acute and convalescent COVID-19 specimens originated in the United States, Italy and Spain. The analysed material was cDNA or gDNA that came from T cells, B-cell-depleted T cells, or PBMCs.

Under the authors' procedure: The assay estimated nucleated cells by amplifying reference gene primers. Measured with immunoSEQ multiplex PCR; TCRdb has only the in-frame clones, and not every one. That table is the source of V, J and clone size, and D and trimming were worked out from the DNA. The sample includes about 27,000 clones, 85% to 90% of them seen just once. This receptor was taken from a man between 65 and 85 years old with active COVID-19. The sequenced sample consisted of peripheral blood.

CDR3 nucleotide sequence: TGTGCCAGCTCGGTAAGCGGGGTAACCTACAATGAGCAGTTCTTC. This gives the protein CASSVSGVTYNEQFF. The V call is TRBV18, the J call TRBJ2-1, with TRBD2 matching 7 bases. Trimming cost V 6 bases and J 2 bases; bases outside gene matches: 7. Germline V gives CDR1 KGHSH, CDR2 LQKENI. The CDR3 runs 15 residues.